One sample yielded the 30 T cell receptor beta chains listed below, sequenced in a study of T cells in Graves' hyperthyroidism and ophthalmopathy. TCR beta CDR3 regions were amplified from RNA transcripts. Using the HTBI primer set, a first-round RT-PCR was run on the TCR CDR3. From the multiplex PCR reads, TCRdb called clonotypes with MiXCR, one entry per CDR3 protein. Altogether hundreds of thousands of distinct CDR3 sequences are present, roughly 15% being singletons, with the ten largest covering approximately 13%. The material sequenced was blood. These TCRs come from a man aged 18-30 years with Graves' ophthalmopathy.

This clonotype was observed a few times. The chain has TRBV15 and TRBJ2-7, with D perhaps TRBD2 (5 bases). The V gene lost 0 bases and the J gene lost 0 bases, with 9 bases spanning the gap. The V gene's germline CDR1 is LNHNV and CDR2 YYDKDF (reference sequence). CDR3 size: 15 residues. CDR3 in amino acids: CATSRDLGSSYEQYF. CDR3 DNA: TGTGCCACCAGCAGAGATCTGGGGAGCTCCTACGAGCAGTACTTC.

This clonotype was observed at least ten times. This chain joins TRBV7-3 and TRBJ2-1; D remains unclear. Per germline, CDR1 SGHTA and CDR2 FQGTGA. The CDR3 has 13 residues. V was pared by 0 bases and J by 5 bases, with 5 bases between. In DNA, the CDR3 is TGTGCCAGCAGCTTAACGATCGACAATGAGCAGTTCTTC. This codes for CASSLTIDNEQFF.

The sample holds many counts of this clonotype. V usage is TRBV6-1 and J usage is TRBJ1-5; possible D gene TRBD1, 6 bases. Per the germline V gene, CDR1 is MNHNS and CDR2 is SASEGT. The CDR3 has 14 amino acids. V shed 5 bases and J shed 0 bases, with 8 bases lying between them. In DNA, the CDR3 is TGTGCCAGCAGTACAGGGAGTAGCAATCAGCCCCAGCATTTT. Its translation is CASSTGSSNQPQHF.

This clonotype has a count of ten or more. This chain connects TRBV11-2 to TRBJ1-5; no clear D. This CDR3 has 14 residues. Per germline, CDR1 SGHAT and CDR2 FQNNGV. V was trimmed by 6 bases and J by 3 bases, leaving 12 bases between them. CDR3 in amino acids: CASSLGPFNQPQHF. In DNA, the CDR3 is TGTGCCAGCAGTCTAGGGCCATTCAATCAGCCCCAGCATTTT.

This clonotype was found many times. The chain carries TRBV7-8 and TRBJ2-1; tentative D call: TRBD2 (6 bases). V was clipped by 11 bases and J by 6 bases, with 11 bases between them. Germline assignment: CDR1 SGHVS and CDR2 FQNEAQ. The CDR3 is 11 residues long. CDR3 in DNA: TGTGCCTTAGCGGAAATCAATGAGCAGTTCTTC. This encodes CALAEINEQFF.

The count of this clonotype is one. The chain recombines TRBV6-2 or TRBV6-3 with TRBJ1-3, with D tentatively TRBD1 (6 bases). The CDR3 length is 15 residues. V lost 6 bases, J lost 2 bases, and 14 bases lay in between. Germline-derived CDR1 and CDR2 are MNHEY and SVGEGT. CDR3: CASSGGGGTGNTIYF. The CDR3 DNA reads as TGTGCCAGCAGCGGAGGGGGGGGGACTGGAAACACCATATATTTT.

This clonotype came up many times. This chain uses TRBV5-1 with TRBJ2-1; TRBD2 matches 9 bases. Per germline, CDR1 SGHRS and CDR2 YFSETQ. V trimming: 7 bases; J trimming: 3 bases; junction bases outside the gene matches: 8. This CDR3 is built from 15 residues. In nucleotides, the CDR3 is TGCGCCAGCGTGTCTGGGACTAGCAACTACAATGAGCAGTTCTTC. Translation gives CASVSGTSNYNEQFF.

This clonotype has at least ten counts. This rearrangement joins TRBV12-3 or TRBV12-4 to TRBJ1-4; D unclear. The length of the CDR3 is 12 residues. The V and J ends lost 6 bases and 7 bases respectively, with 9 bases between them. This CDR3 is CASRGYSEKLFF. The DNA of the CDR3 is TGTGCCAGCAGAGGATACAGTGAAAAACTGTTTTTT.

This clonotype came up many times. The chain carries TRBV5-1 and TRBJ1-1; D remains unclear. Trimming removed 0 bases at V and 5 bases at J, with 11 bases between. CDR3 size: 14 residues. Germline V CDR1 and CDR2: SGHRS, YFSETQ. Here the CDR3 reads CASSLGPRGTEAFF. As DNA, the CDR3 is TGCGCCAGCAGCTTGGGGCCGCGGGGTACTGAAGCTTTCTTT. Using reference TRBV5-1 and TRBJ1-1 for the parts outside the CDR3, the full variable domain is KAGVTQTPRYLIKTRGQQVTLSCSPISGHRSVSWYQQTPGQGLQFLFEYFSETQRNKGNFPGRFSGRQFSNSRSEMNVSTLELGDSALYLCASSLGPRGTEAFFGQGTRLTVV.

This clonotype occurred many times. The V call is TRBV6-1, the J call TRBJ1-2; TRBD1 matches at 7 bases. J was trimmed by 4 bases and V by 5 bases; bases with no gene match: 10. The CDR3 loop spans 15 amino acids. Germline assignment: CDR1 MNHNS and CDR2 SASEGT. The CDR3 sequence: CASSNRDSNSYGYTF. The CDR3, as DNA: TGTGCCAGCAGTAACCGGGACAGCAACTCCTATGGCTACACCTTC.

In its sample, this clonotype was seen many times. The chain is built from TRBV30 and TRBJ2-3, with TRBD2 matching 11 bases. The CDR3 contains 15 residues. Per germline, CDR1 GTSNPN and CDR2 SVGIG (reference sequence). Trimming took 4 bases from V and 4 from J; bases not matched to a gene: 7. CDR3 DNA: TGTGCCTGGACCTTAGCGGGAGGGCCCCCAGATACGCAGTATTTT. This gives the protein CAWTLAGGPPDTQYF.

The rearrangement uses TRBV19 and TRBJ1-5, with a weak D call TRBD1 (5 bases). V lost 1 base to trimming and J lost 6 bases, with 13 bases between them. The CDR3 has 15 residues. Germline V gene data show CDR1 as LNHDA and CDR2 as SQIVND (reference sequence). CDR3: CASSIAGHESQPQHF. The CDR3 coding sequence is TGTGCCAGTAGTATAGCAGGACACGAATCTCAGCCCCAGCATTTT.

This chain uses TRBV3-1 with TRBJ1-2; the D gene is possibly TRBD1 (6 bases). The CDR3 consists of 15 residues. V was pared by 1 base and J by 4 bases, with 13 bases between. Germline V gene lookup returns CDR1 LGHDT and CDR2 YNNKEL (reference sequence). CDR3 sequence reads: CASSQGGGGGYGYTF. Written as DNA, the CDR3 is TGTGCCAGCAGCCAAGGTGGGGGCGGAGGCTATGGCTACACCTTC.

The rearrangement links TRBV19 to TRBJ1-1; 8 nucleotides line up with TRBD1. Trimming removed 1 base from V and 3 bases from J; junction bases left unmatched: 7. This CDR3 has 16 amino acids. Looked up from germline, CDR1 is LNHDA and CDR2 is SQIVND (reference sequence). The DNA for the CDR3 is TGTGCCAGTAGTATAGGAGCAGGGGGCGCGGACACTGAAGCTTTCTTT. It encodes CASSIGAGGADTEAFF.

The CDR3 protein is CASTNGRVSEAFF. CDR3 in DNA: TGTGCCAGCACCAACGGGCGGGTTTCTGAAGCTTTCTTT. The chain carries TRBV6-1 and TRBJ1-1; D is ambiguous. Trimming left V 7 bases short and J 6 bases short, with 15 bases between. Germline V gene sequence: CDR1 MNHNS, CDR2 SASEGT. The CDR3 is 13 amino acids.

This chain uses TRBV19 with TRBJ2-5; D not certain. Germline CDR1 reads LNHDA; CDR2 reads SQIVND (reference sequence). The CDR3 has 15 residues. Trimming stripped 3 bases from V and 4 bases from J, with 15 bases between. CDR3 DNA sequence: TGTGCCAGTAGTATTACCTCAGGACCTGCAGAGACCCAGTACTTC. The encoded protein is CASSITSGPAETQYF.

As regards this clonotype: A much larger clonotype is one base distant, so this may be a read error. V usage is TRBV5-5 and J usage is TRBJ2-7, with a tentative D call TRBD1 (6 bases). V was clipped by 6 bases and J by 5 bases, with 9 bases between them. The CDR3 contains 11 residues. The germline CDR1 and CDR2 sequences are SGHKS and YYEKEE (reference sequence). The CDR3 loop is CASKTGNEQYF. DNA of the CDR3: TGTGCCAGCAAGACAGGCAACGAGCAGTACTTC. Filled out from reference TRBV5-5 and TRBJ2-7, the complete variable domain reads DAGVTQSPTHLIKTRGQQVTLRCSPISGHKSVSWYQQVLGQGPQFIFQYYEKEERGRGNFPDRFSARQFPNYSSELNVNALLLGDSALYLCASKTGNEQYFGPGTRLTVT.

This clonotype was counted ten times or more. The J gene is TRBJ2-7, the V gene TRBV11-2, with D possibly matching TRBD2 (5 bases). CDR1 is SGHAT and CDR2 is FQNNGV in the germline V gene. The germline V and J ends were trimmed by 5 bases and 2 bases, with 19 bases remaining between them. CDR3 length: 16 amino acids. CDR3 amino acids: CASSRGEIALPYEQYF. CDR3 nucleotide sequence: TGTGCCAGCAGCCGAGGAGAGATAGCGTTACCCTACGAGCAGTACTTC.

Ten or more counts support this clonotype. This chain links TRBV7-9 with TRBJ2-1; 8 positions match TRBD2. CDR1 SEHNR and CDR2 FQNEAQ come from the germline V gene (reference sequence). Losses at the gene ends were 1 base for V and 3 bases for J; bases not matched to a gene: 5. The CDR3 has 16 amino acids. The CDR3 DNA reads as TGTGCCAGCAGCTTAGTAAGCGGGAGCGACTACAATGAGCAGTTCTTC. It specifies CASSLVSGSDYNEQFF.

Many counts were recorded for this clonotype. The chain combines TRBV12-3 or TRBV12-4 with TRBJ1-6, with D possibly being TRBD1 (5 bases). V was shortened by 7 bases and J by 8 bases, with 18 bases between the two germline ends. This CDR3 spans 15 amino acids. In DNA form, the CDR3 reads TGTGCCAGCACCTGGGGGGGGAGGCAGGATTCACCCCTCCACTTT. It is translated as CASTWGGRQDSPLHF.

In regard to this clonotype: Sequence at one end of the junction differs from germline and may be a read error. The J gene is TRBJ2-7, the V gene TRBV5-1; TRBD1 matches 9 bases. This CDR3 has 13 amino acids. Looked up from germline, CDR1 is SGHRS and CDR2 is YFSETQ. The CDR3 reads CASSYRDRATQYF. CDR3 nucleotide sequence: TGTGCCAGCAGCTACCGGGACAGGGCGACGCAGTACTTC.

The V call is TRBV27, the J call TRBJ2-5; D remains ambiguous. V was trimmed by 2 bases and J by 5 bases, leaving 15 bases between them. The CDR3 sequence is 15 residues long. Germline CDR1 is MNHEY and CDR2 is SMNVEV (reference sequence). CDR3 in DNA: TGTGCCAGCAGTTTAGGTTCTTTGAATAGTGAGACCCAGTACTTC. It is translated as CASSLGSLNSETQYF.

The rearrangement joins TRBV27 to TRBJ1-6; D is ambiguous. Germline lookup yields CDR1 MNHEY and CDR2 SMNVEV (reference sequence). The length of the CDR3 is 18 residues. Between the trimmed V and J ends, which lost 6 bases and 0 bases, there was a span of 18 bases. CDR3 residues: CASSPSTVFGSYNSPLHF. The CDR3, as DNA: TGTGCCAGCAGCCCGAGTACAGTCTTCGGCTCCTATAATTCACCCCTCCACTTT.

This clonotype showed up many times. The genes are TRBV7-2 and TRBJ1-1; 7 bases align to TRBD1. Losses at the gene ends were 7 bases for V and 0 bases for J; bases not matched to a gene: 8. CDR1 is SGHTA, CDR2 FQGNSA, per germline. The CDR3 sequence is 15 residues long. For the CDR3, the DNA is TGTGCCAGCATCCTCCAGACAGGGATGAACACTGAAGCTTTCTTT. Translation: CASILQTGMNTEAFF.

At least ten counts were recorded for this clonotype. The rearrangement uses TRBV6-1 and TRBJ2-3, with TRBD2 identical over 7 bases. Unmatched junction bases numbered 9, after V lost 3 bases and J lost 3 bases. Germline-derived CDR1 and CDR2 are MNHNS and SASEGT. The CDR3 consists of 16 residues. The CDR3 protein is CASSDTGTGGTDTQYF. The CDR3 DNA reads TGTGCCAGCAGTGACACCGGGACGGGGGGAACAGATACGCAGTATTTT.

This rearrangement joins TRBV3-1 to TRBJ1-4; the D gene is possibly TRBD1 (6 bases). The germline V gene has CDR1 LGHDT and CDR2 YNNKEL (reference sequence). V was pared by 6 bases and J by 4 bases, with 15 bases between. CDR3 length: 15 residues. For the CDR3, the DNA is TGTGCCAGCAGAACCGGAACAGGGAGTAATGAAAAACTGTTTTTT. Its protein is CASRTGTGSNEKLFF.

This clonotype has a count of ten or more. CDR3 region: CASSYSKPYTDTQYF. CDR3 nucleotide sequence: TGTGCCAGCAGTTACTCGAAACCCTACACAGATACGCAGTATTTT. V and J are TRBV6-6 and TRBJ2-3; no clear D. Between the trimmed V and J ends, which lost 0 bases and 2 bases, there was a span of 9 bases. Germline CDR1 is MNHNY and CDR2 is SVGAGI (reference sequence). The CDR3 contains 15 residues.

This clonotype was counted at least ten times. V gene TRBV29-1 combines with J gene TRBJ2-3; the match to TRBD2 covers 8 bases. Germline V gene data show CDR1 as SQVTM and CDR2 as ANQGSEA. This CDR3 has 14 residues. The V gene end was trimmed by 1 base and the J gene end by 0 bases; junction bases not matched to a gene: 0. The CDR3 DNA sequence: TGCAGCGTTGAAGGACTAGCGAGCACAGATACGCAGTATTTT. This translates into CSVEGLASTDTQYF.

With regard to this clonotype: One end of the junction fails to match germline, which may point to a read error. CDR3 region: CASSPGDRPLDF. The CDR3 DNA follows: TGTGCCAGCAGTCCGGGGGACAGGCCCCTGGACTTC. V usage is TRBV11-3 and J usage is TRBJ2-5; 8 positions match TRBD1. This CDR3 is built from 12 residues. Germline values: CDR1 SGHNT, CDR2 YENEEA. The complete variable domain, with remaining parts taken from reference TRBV11-3 and TRBJ2-5, reads EAGVVQSPRYKIIEKKQPVAFWCNPISGHNTLYWYLQNLGQGPELLIRYENEEAVDDSQLPKDRFSAERLKGVDSTLKIQPAELGDSAVYLCASSPGDRPLDFGPGTRLLVL.

This clonotype was counted ten times or more. The chain couples TRBV30 to TRBJ1-1; D perhaps matches TRBD1 (6 bases). Trimming shortened V by 8 bases and J by 1 base, and 8 bases separated the two germline ends. This CDR3 has 11 residues. The V gene's germline CDR1 is GTSNPN and CDR2 SVGIG (reference sequence). CDR3 in DNA: TGTGCCGGGGGGCAGAACACTGAAGCTTTCTTT. The encoded protein is CAGGQNTEAFF. The full variable domain, its missing parts supplied by reference TRBV30 and TRBJ1-1, is SQTIHQWPATLVQPVGSPLSLECTVEGTSNPNLYWYRQAAGRGLQLLFYSVGIGQISSEVPQNLSASRPQDRQFILSSKKLLLSDSGFYLCAGGQNTEAFFGQGTRLTVV.